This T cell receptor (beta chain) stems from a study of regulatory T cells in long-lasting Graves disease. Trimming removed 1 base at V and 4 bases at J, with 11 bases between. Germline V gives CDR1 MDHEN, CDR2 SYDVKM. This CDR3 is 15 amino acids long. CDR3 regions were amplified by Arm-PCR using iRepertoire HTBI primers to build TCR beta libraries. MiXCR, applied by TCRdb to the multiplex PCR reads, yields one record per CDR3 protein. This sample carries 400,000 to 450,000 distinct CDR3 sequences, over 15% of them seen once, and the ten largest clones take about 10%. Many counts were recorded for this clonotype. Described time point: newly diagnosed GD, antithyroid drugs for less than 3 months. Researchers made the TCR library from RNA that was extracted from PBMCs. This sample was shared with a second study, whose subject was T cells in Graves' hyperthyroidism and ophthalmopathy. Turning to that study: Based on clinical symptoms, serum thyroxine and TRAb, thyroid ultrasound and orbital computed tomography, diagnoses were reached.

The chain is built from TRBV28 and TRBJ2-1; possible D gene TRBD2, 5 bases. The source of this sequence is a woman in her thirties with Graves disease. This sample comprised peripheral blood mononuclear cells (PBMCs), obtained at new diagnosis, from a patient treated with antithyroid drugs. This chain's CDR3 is CASSLLAEAYNEQFF. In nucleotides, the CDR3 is TGTGCCAGCAGTTTATTGGCGGAGGCATACAATGAGCAGTTCTTC.